Listed here are 11 T cell receptor beta chains from one sample, sequenced in a study of blood T cell repertoires in COVID-19. Repertoires were generated with immunoSEQ multiplex PCR, while TCRdb's copy carries only in-frame clones and drops some. The sample carries 280,000 or so clones, around 86% recorded once. Sequenced: peripheral blood. Receptors originate from a human donor in a cohort sampled during active COVID-19.

This chain uses TRBV9 with TRBJ2-2; 7 nucleotides agree with TRBD1. Germline V gives CDR1 SGDLS, CDR2 YYNGEE. V trimming: 4 bases; J trimming: 4 bases; junction bases outside the gene matches: 10. The CDR3 spans 16 residues. CDR3 in DNA: TGTGCCAGCAGCACACAGTCCACAGGGGTCACCGGGGAGCTGTTTTTT. This translates into CASSTQSTGVTGELFF.

This chain connects TRBV5-1 to TRBJ2-1; 8 nucleotides match TRBD2. The V segment lost 0 bases and the J segment 6 bases; nucleotides outside the gene matches: 5. The CDR3 loop spans 15 amino acids. CDR1 SGHRS and CDR2 YFSETQ come from the germline V gene. The CDR3 sequence: CASSLVVTSGNEQFF. CDR3 coding DNA: TGCGCCAGCAGCTTGGTTGTCACTAGCGGCAATGAGCAGTTCTTC.

The chain is built from TRBV19 and TRBJ2-2; 9 bases line up with TRBD2. Germline CDR1 and CDR2: LNHDA and SQIVND (reference sequence). The junction had 6 bases not matched to a gene; V was cut back by 3 bases and J by 4 bases. The CDR3 totals 16 residues. The CDR3 bases are TGTGCCAGTAGTATTTCAGCGGGAGGCCCCACCGGGGAGCTGTTTTTT. It encodes CASSISAGGPTGELFF.

CDR3 bases: TGCAGCGTGGGGTGGAGGAATTCACCCCTCCACTTT. Its protein is CSVGWRNSPLHF. The V call is TRBV29-1, the J call TRBJ1-6; D not certain. CDR3 length: 12 amino acids. The germline gives CDR1 SQVTM, CDR2 ANQGSEA. The V end lost 6 bases, the J end lost 7 bases, and 10 bases lay between the germline ends.

V and J are TRBV9 and TRBJ1-1, with no clear D. There are 15 residues in the CDR3. Germline assignment: CDR1 SGDLS and CDR2 YYNGEE. V shed 0 bases and J shed 1 base, with 10 bases lying between them. The DNA of the CDR3 is TGTGCCAGCAGCGTAGGAGCGTCAGAGAACACTGAAGCTTTCTTT. This sequence encodes CASSVGASENTEAFF.

As regards this clone: The junction departs from germline at one end; a sequencing error may be responsible. The chain links TRBV28 to TRBJ2-4; 8 bases align to TRBD2. From germline, CDR1 is MDHEN and CDR2 SYDVKM. The CDR3 length is 12 residues. DNA of the CDR3: TGTGCCAGCAGTTCGGGGGGGACATCCAGAGGCTTC. Protein: CASSSGGTSRGF.

The V call is TRBV7-2, the J call TRBJ2-2; 11 bases align to TRBD2. There are 15 residues in the CDR3. Germline CDR1 SGHTA, CDR2 FQGNSA. V shed 5 bases, J shed 5 bases, and the junction held 4 bases outside the gene matches. Here the CDR3 reads CASSPRLAGTGELFF. Written as DNA, the CDR3 is TGTGCCAGCAGCCCCCGACTAGCGGGGACCGGGGAGCTGTTTTTT.

V usage is TRBV4-2 and J usage is TRBJ2-6; 12 nucleotides align to TRBD2. This CDR3 has 18 residues. The V and J ends lost 4 bases and 0 bases, in that order; junction bases with no gene match: 4. Germline loops: CDR1 LGHNA, CDR2 YNFKEQ. The CDR3 coding sequence is TGTGCCAGCAGCCCAGGACTAGCGGGATTCTCTGGGGCCAACGTCCTGACTTTC. The encoded protein is CASSPGLAGFSGANVLTF.

V usage is TRBV7-2 and J usage is TRBJ2-7; tentative D call: TRBD1 (5 bases). The CDR3 consists of 14 residues. V was cut by 1 base and J by 2 bases, with 9 bases left in between. The germline gives CDR1 SGHTA, CDR2 FQGNSA. The CDR3 DNA is TGTGCCAGCAGCTTAGACAGGTATACCTACGAGCAGTACTTC. Protein: CASSLDRYTYEQYF.

The V and J genes are TRBV5-5 and TRBJ1-5, with 7 nucleotides matching TRBD1. V was clipped by 4 bases and J by 2 bases; unmatched bases: 9. CDR1 and CDR2 from the germline V gene are SGHKS and YYEKEE (reference sequence). The length of the CDR3 is 16 residues. The CDR3 is CASSVQGLGGNQPQHF. DNA of the CDR3: TGTGCCAGCAGCGTACAGGGGCTCGGGGGCAATCAGCCCCAGCATTTT.

This rearrangement joins TRBV7-9 to TRBJ2-3, with TRBD2 as a possible D gene (5 bases). V lost 5 bases and J 3 bases, leaving 18 bases between the germline ends. The length of the CDR3 is 16 residues. CDR1 and CDR2 (germline): SEHNR, FQNEAQ (reference sequence). The CDR3 DNA follows: TGTGCCAGCAGCCCTACCCAGCTAGCAGCTACAGATACGCAGTATTTT. Translated, it gives CASSPTQLAATDTQYF. The full variable domain, completed using reference TRBV7-9 and TRBJ2-3, is DTGVSQNPRHKITKRGQNVTFRCDPISEHNRLYWYRQTLGQGPEFLTYFQNEAQLEKSRLLSDRFSAERPKGSFSTLEIQRTEQGDSAMYLCASSPTQLAATDTQYFGPGTRLTVL.